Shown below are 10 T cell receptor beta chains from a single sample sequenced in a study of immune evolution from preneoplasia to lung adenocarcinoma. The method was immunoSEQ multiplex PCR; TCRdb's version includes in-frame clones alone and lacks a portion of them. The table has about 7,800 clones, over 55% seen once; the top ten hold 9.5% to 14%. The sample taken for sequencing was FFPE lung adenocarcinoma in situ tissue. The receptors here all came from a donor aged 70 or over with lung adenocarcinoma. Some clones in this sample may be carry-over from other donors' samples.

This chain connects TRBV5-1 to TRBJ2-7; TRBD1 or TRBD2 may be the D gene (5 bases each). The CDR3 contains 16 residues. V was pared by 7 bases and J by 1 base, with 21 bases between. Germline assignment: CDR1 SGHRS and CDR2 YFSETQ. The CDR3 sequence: CASYQTSGTASYEQYF. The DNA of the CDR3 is TGCGCCAGCTACCAAACGTCCGGGACGGCGTCCTACGAGCAGTACTTC.

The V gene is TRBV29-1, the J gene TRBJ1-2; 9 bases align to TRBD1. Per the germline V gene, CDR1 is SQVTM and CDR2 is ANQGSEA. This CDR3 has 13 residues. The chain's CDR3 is CSGVAGQGYGYTF. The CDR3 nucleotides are TGCAGTGGAGTAGCGGGACAGGGATATGGCTACACCTTC.

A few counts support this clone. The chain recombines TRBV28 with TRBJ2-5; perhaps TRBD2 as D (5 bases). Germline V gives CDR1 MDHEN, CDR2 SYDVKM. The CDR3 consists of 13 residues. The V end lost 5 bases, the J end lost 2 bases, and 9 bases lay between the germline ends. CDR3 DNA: TGTGCCAGCAGTCTCGGGATACAAGAGACCCAGTACTTC. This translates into CASSLGIQETQYF.

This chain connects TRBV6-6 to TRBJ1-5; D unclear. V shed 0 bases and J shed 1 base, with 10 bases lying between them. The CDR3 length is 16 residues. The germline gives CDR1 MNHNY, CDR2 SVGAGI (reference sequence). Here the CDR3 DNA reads TGTGCCAGCAGTTACTCGAGCCCTAGGAGCAATCAGCCCCAGCATTTT. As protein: CASSYSSPRSNQPQHF.

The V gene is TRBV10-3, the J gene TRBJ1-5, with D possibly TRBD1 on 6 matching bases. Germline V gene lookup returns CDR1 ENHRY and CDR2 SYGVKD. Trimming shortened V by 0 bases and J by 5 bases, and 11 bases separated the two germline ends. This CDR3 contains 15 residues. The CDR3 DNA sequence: TGTGCCATCAGTGAGTCGAGTAGGGGGGATCAGCCCCAGCATTTT. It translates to CAISESSRGDQPQHF.

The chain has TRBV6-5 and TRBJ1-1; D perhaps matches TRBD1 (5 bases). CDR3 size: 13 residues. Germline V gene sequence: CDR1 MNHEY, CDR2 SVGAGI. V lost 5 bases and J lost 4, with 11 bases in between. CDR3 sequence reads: CASSGDFPTEAFF. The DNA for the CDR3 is TGTGCCAGCAGTGGGGACTTCCCCACTGAAGCTTTCTTT.

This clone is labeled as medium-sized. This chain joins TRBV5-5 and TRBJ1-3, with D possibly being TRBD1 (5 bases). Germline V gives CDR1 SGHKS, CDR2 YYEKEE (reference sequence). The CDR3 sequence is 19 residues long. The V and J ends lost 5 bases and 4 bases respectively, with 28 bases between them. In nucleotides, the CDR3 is TGTGCCAGCAGTCGTGGAACAGGCGCCACCGCTCTCCACGGAAACACCATATATTTT. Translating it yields CASSRGTGATALHGNTIYF.

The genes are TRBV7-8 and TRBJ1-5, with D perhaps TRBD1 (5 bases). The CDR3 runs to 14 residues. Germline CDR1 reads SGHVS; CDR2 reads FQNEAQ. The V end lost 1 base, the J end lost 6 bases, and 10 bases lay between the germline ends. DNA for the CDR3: TGTGCCAGCAGCTTAGTCGGGGGTGGTCAGCCCCAGCATTTT. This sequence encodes CASSLVGGGQPQHF.

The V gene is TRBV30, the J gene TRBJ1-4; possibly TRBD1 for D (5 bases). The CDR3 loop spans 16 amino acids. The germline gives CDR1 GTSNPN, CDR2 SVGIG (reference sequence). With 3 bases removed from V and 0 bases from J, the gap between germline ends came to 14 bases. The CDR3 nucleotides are TGTGCCTGGAGGGGACCGGGTCTAGCAACTAATGAAAAACTGTTTTTT. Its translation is CAWRGPGLATNEKLFF.

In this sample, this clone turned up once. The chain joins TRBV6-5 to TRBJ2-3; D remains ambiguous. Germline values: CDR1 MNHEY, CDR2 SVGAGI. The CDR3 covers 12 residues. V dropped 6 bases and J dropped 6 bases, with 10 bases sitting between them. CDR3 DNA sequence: TGTGCCAGCAGGGGTGGCCCTGATACGCAGTATTTT. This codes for CASRGGPDTQYF.